This T cell receptor beta chain stems from a study of blood T cell repertoires in COVID-19 (dated by TCRdb to between 2020 and 2021). In the study overall: Samples from collaborators originated in the United States, Italy and Spain and spanned both the acute and convalescent phases of COVID-19. The material from the prospective study consisted of cDNA or gDNA derived from T cells, B-cell-depleted T cells, or PBMCs. Deeply sampled blood TCRbeta repertoires from subjects exposed to, actively infected with, or recovered from COVID-19 were included in the dataset. The repertoires were made available in a free public database intended to serve as a resource for research on the immune response to SARS-CoV-2. The samples were drawn from two sources: the first 160 participants of the ongoing ImmuneRACE study, and fewer than 1,500 subjects contributed by 6 global collaborators. The sample metadata nearly always contained a de-identified subject ID, COVID-19 status, age in years and sex. Where available, HLA class I and class II types were taken from metadata supplied by the sample provider and were not determined by assay-based typing.

Note on this clone: Its binding antigen is unknown. Base qualities are not recorded, but no much larger clone differs from it by a single base.

TCRbeta CDR3 regions were amplified from genomic DNA by means of the immunoSEQ Assay, a bias-controlled multiplex PCR. The study's processing was this. The number of nucleated cells in each sample was estimated from the amplification of reference gene primers within the assay. To quantify the absolute abundance of each unique TCRbeta CDR3 rearrangement, sequence reads were collapsed and filtered. For each sample, productive Simpson clonality was calculated by taking the square root of Simpson's diversity index across productive rearrangements. The table comes from immuneACCESS by way of TCRdb, which keeps in-frame sequences with V and J called. Part of the clones is missing from these tables; in studies checked, under half for an unresolved V gene and the rest for unknown reasons. V and J calls and clone size are those listed in that table; D and trimming were worked out from the DNA. The sample contains fewer than 250,000 clones, approximately 82% of them found a single time. Of the sample, 2% to 3% falls within the top ten clones.

The CDR3 starts with the cysteine, ends with the phenylalanine, and has 15 residues. The kept DNA is CDR3 alone, 45 bases in frame from the first base. For this chain, trimming is 2 bases at the V end and 8 bases at the J end, and the number of junction bases without a gene match is 6. Looking up the germline V gene yields CDR1 SGHAT and CDR2 FQNNGV. Overall results and qualifications from the work: Clinical and demographic metadata were provided uncurated, with the amount varying by source and participant.

Whole blood was collected in K2EDTA tubes by collaborating institutions according to the institutions' own protocols. Collaborator samples were shipped for TCRbeta analysis as frozen whole blood, isolated PBMCs, or DNA extracted from either sample type. Specimen: peripheral blood. This TCR came from a woman between 70 and 85 years old with active or convalescent COVID-19. Recombination connected TRBV11-2 to TRBJ2-1; 10 middle bases align to TRBD2. The DNA sequence is given as TGTGCCAGCAGCTTAACTAGCGGGGCCGGAGATGAGCAGTTCTTC. The translation is CASSLTSGAGDEQFF.